These 32 T cell receptor beta chains originate from one sample sequenced in a study of blood T cell repertoires in COVID-19. Clones were sequenced by immunoSEQ multiplex PCR, and TCRdb holds only the in-frame ones, with some missing. The table shows 60,000 to 70,000 clones, with roughly 85% occurring only once. The source material was peripheral blood. The origin of the receptors is a man aged 45-65 years with acute or convalescent COVID-19.

The V gene is TRBV18, the J gene TRBJ2-1; tentatively, D is TRBD2 (5 bases). Trimming removed 1 base at V and 3 bases at J, with 16 bases between. From germline, CDR1 is KGHSH and CDR2 LQKENI. This CDR3 comprises 17 residues. Written as DNA, the CDR3 is TGTGCCAGCTCACCACGCCGGCACCAGCGGATCTACAATGAGCAGTTCTTC. It is translated as CASSPRRHQRIYNEQFF.

This rearrangement joins TRBV19 to TRBJ1-1; no clear D. The CDR3 is made up of 17 amino acids. CDR1 and CDR2 from the germline V gene are LNHDA and SQIVND (reference sequence). The V end lost 4 bases, the J end lost 4 bases, and 22 bases lay between the germline ends. The CDR3 DNA is TGTGCCAGTAGTAGCTTAGGCAGACACTCGCTCTCCACTGAAGCTTTCTTT. Translation: CASSSLGRHSLSTEAFF.

This clone was counted a single time. The chain uses TRBV10-3 and TRBJ1-4; TRBD1 aligns across 9 bases. Germline CDR1 and CDR2: ENHRY and SYGVKD. This CDR3 region has 13 residues. Trimming cost V 6 bases and J 8 bases; bases outside gene matches: 4. As DNA, the CDR3 is TGTGCCATCAGGGACAGGGGAGGCGAAAAACTGTTTTTT. The encoded protein is CAIRDRGGEKLFF.

The DNA of the CDR3 is TGTGCCAGCAGCGAAGGGACAGGGGGCGCTGGCTACACCTTC. Amino acids: CASSEGTGGAGYTF. This rearrangement joins TRBV5-4 to TRBJ1-2, with TRBD1 identical over 12 bases. The CDR3 has 14 residues. Trimming at V came to 4 bases and at J to 7 bases, leaving 5 bases not matched to a gene. Germline V gene lookup returns CDR1 SGHNT and CDR2 YYREEE (reference sequence).

The J gene is TRBJ2-2, the V gene TRBV3-1 (or the pseudogene TRBV3-2); tentative D call: TRBD2 (5 bases). The ends were cut back, 1 base at V and 7 bases at J, with 13 bases in the middle. Germline CDR1 reads LGHDT; CDR2 reads YNNKEL (reference sequence). The CDR3 extends over 15 amino acids. The CDR3 loop reads CASSQGRRDDGELFF. The CDR3 bases are TGTGCCAGCAGCCAAGGTCGCCGGGATGACGGGGAGCTGTTTTTT.

The V gene is TRBV5-1, the J gene TRBJ2-7, with 8 bases matching TRBD1. The germline CDR1 and CDR2 sequences are SGHRS and YFSETQ. J lost 6 bases, V lost 3 bases, and 8 bases had no gene match. The CDR3 runs 14 residues. The CDR3 sequence: CASSSGQGVREQYF. CDR3 nucleotides: TGCGCCAGCAGCTCCGGACAGGGCGTCCGCGAGCAGTACTTC.

The chain links TRBV5-1 to TRBJ1-1; D is undetermined. The CDR3 contains 13 residues. Germline V gene lookup returns CDR1 SGHRS and CDR2 YFSETQ. V lost 5 bases, J lost 1 base, and 9 bases lay in between. The CDR3 nucleotides read TGCGCCAGCAGAAAGGAGGAGAACACTGAAGCTTTCTTT. Translating gives CASRKEENTEAFF.

The CDR3 protein is CASGRDTSREQYV. In DNA form, the CDR3 reads TGTGCCAGCGGCCGGGACACCTCTCGGGAGCAGTACGTC. The chain couples TRBV6-5 to TRBJ2-7, with a tentative D call TRBD1 (6 bases). The germline V gene has CDR1 MNHEY and CDR2 SVGAGI. This CDR3 has 13 residues. Trimming took off 8 bases at V and 7 bases at J, with 18 bases between the two ends.

The rearrangement joins TRBV19 to TRBJ2-3; 13 positions agree with TRBD2. J was trimmed by 5 bases and V by 3 bases; bases with no gene match: 5. The germline V gene has CDR1 LNHDA and CDR2 SQIVND (reference sequence). There are 16 residues in the CDR3. The CDR3 sequence is CASSIVGLAGEDTQYF. Written as DNA, the CDR3 is TGTGCCAGTAGTATCGTAGGACTAGCGGGGGAAGATACGCAGTATTTT.

The chain carries TRBV6-5 and TRBJ1-2, with 9 bases aligning to TRBD1. The CDR3 contains 16 residues. Germline V gives CDR1 MNHEY, CDR2 SVGAGI. Trimming cost V 0 bases and J 7 bases; bases outside gene matches: 9. CDR3 region: CASSYSKTGGRGGYTF. CDR3 sequence (DNA): TGTGCCAGCAGTTACTCGAAGACAGGGGGTCGAGGTGGCTACACCTTC.

The chain has TRBV11-2 and TRBJ2-1; D is possibly TRBD1 (5 bases). Germline V gene lookup returns CDR1 SGHAT and CDR2 FQNNGV. The CDR3 has 17 residues. V lost 5 bases to trimming and J lost 1 base, with 18 bases between them. CDR3 coding DNA: TGTGCCAGCAGCACAATAGTAGGAAAGGGGTCCTACAATGAGCAGTTCTTC. Translating it yields CASSTIVGKGSYNEQFF.

The V gene is TRBV7-9, the J gene TRBJ2-7, with 13 bases lining up with TRBD2. This CDR3 has 17 amino acids. Trimming removed 5 bases from V and 0 bases from J; junction bases left unmatched: 7. Per the germline V gene, CDR1 is SEHNR and CDR2 is FQNEAQ (reference sequence). As DNA, the CDR3 is TGTGCCAGCAGCCCGGGACTAGCGGGGTCTAGCTCCTACGAGCAGTACTTC. Protein sequence: CASSPGLAGSSSYEQYF.

This clone was recorded a few times. This chain links TRBV5-1 with TRBJ1-5, with D unclear. This CDR3 contains 16 residues. V was clipped by 4 bases and J by 2 bases, with 16 bases between them. Germline V CDR1 and CDR2: SGHRS, YFSETQ. As DNA, the CDR3 is TGCGCCAGCAGCCCCGGACTGGTAGGCGGCAATCAGCCCCAGCATTTT. Translated: CASSPGLVGGNQPQHF.

V gene TRBV6-5 combines with J gene TRBJ2-4; 8 nucleotides match TRBD2. V trimming: 0 bases; J trimming: 2 bases; junction bases outside the gene matches: 3. CDR3 size: 16 residues. Germline-derived CDR1 and CDR2 are MNHEY and SVGAGI. The CDR3 nucleotides read TGTGCCAGCAGTTACTCCCGGGGGGGATCCAAAAACATTCAGTACTTC. Translation gives CASSYSRGGSKNIQYF.

V usage is TRBV6-5 and J usage is TRBJ2-1; the match to TRBD2 covers 11 bases. This CDR3 is 15 amino acids long. CDR1 is MNHEY, CDR2 SVGAGI, per germline. Unmatched junction bases numbered 11, after V lost 6 bases and J lost 10 bases. The CDR3 loop is CASRATSGAPEEQFF. In nucleotides, the CDR3 is TGTGCCAGCAGAGCGACTAGCGGGGCGCCGGAGGAGCAGTTCTTC.

The chain combines TRBV24-1 with TRBJ2-7; D call uncertain. V lost 4 bases to trimming and J lost 11 bases, with 8 bases between them. The CDR3 contains 10 residues. Germline V gives CDR1 KGHDR, CDR2 SFDVKD. The CDR3 here is CATSEREKYV. The CDR3 bases are TGTGCCACCAGTGAACGAGAAAAGTACGTC.

The V gene is TRBV3-1 (or the pseudogene TRBV3-2), the J gene TRBJ2-2, with D possibly TRBD2 on 5 matching bases. The germline V gene has CDR1 LGHDT and CDR2 YNNKEL (reference sequence). This CDR3 has 15 residues. The ends were cut back, 1 base at V and 6 bases at J, with 12 bases in the middle. The CDR3 DNA reads as TGTGCCAGCAGCCAAGCCACTAGGCGGGCCGGGGAGCTGTTTTTT. Protein sequence: CASSQATRRAGELFF.

This rearrangement joins TRBV18 to TRBJ2-5, with 7 bases aligning to TRBD2. This CDR3 comprises 13 residues. The V and J ends lost 4 bases and 1 base, in that order; junction bases with no gene match: 0. Germline CDR1 KGHSH, CDR2 LQKENI. CDR3 in DNA: TGTGCCAGCTCACGGACTAGCCAAGAGACCCAGTACTTC. It codes for CASSRTSQETQYF.

This chain links TRBV27 with TRBJ1-6, with TRBD1 as a possible D gene (6 bases). The germline V gene encodes CDR1 MNHEY and CDR2 SMNVEV (reference sequence). Trimming shortened V by 2 bases and J by 7 bases, and 15 bases separated the two germline ends. The CDR3 has 16 residues. CDR3 loop: CASSLGGARENSPLHF. The CDR3 coding sequence is TGTGCCAGCAGTTTAGGGGGGGCTAGAGAAAATTCACCCCTCCACTTT.

The CDR3 DNA sequence: TGTGCCAGCAGTGCTGAACTAGCGGATACGCAGTATTTT. Protein product: CASSAELADTQYF. The J gene is TRBJ2-3, the V gene TRBV6-4, with TRBD2 matching 7 bases. There are 13 residues in the CDR3. CDR1 and CDR2 (germline): MRHNA, SNTAGT. Unmatched junction bases numbered 4, after V lost 4 bases and J lost 6 bases.

Comment on this clone: Other DNA sequences in the sample encode the same CDR3. This chain connects TRBV6-5 to TRBJ1-5, with a possible D match to TRBD1 (6 bases). Germline CDR1 MNHEY, CDR2 SVGAGI. V lost 2 bases and J 1 base, leaving 6 bases between the germline ends. The CDR3 is made up of 14 amino acids. The DNA of the CDR3 is TGTGCCAGCAGTTACGGGGGCAGCAATCAGCCCCAGCATTTT. Amino acids: CASSYGGSNQPQHF.

The rearrangement uses TRBV27 and TRBJ2-7, with 8 positions matching TRBD1. The V gene's germline CDR1 is MNHEY and CDR2 SMNVEV (reference sequence). CDR3 length: 14 amino acids. The ends lost 8 bases at V and 7 bases at J; junction bases unmatched: 13. The CDR3 coding sequence is TGTGCCAGCTCCCGGACAGGGTGGGGCGGGGAGCAGTACTTC. Amino acid sequence: CASSRTGWGGEQYF.

The chain has TRBV4-1 and TRBJ1-3; D not resolved. The germline V and J ends were trimmed by 0 bases and 0 bases, with 9 bases remaining between them. There are 16 residues in the CDR3. Germline V lookup: CDR1 MGHRA, CDR2 YSYEKL. The CDR3 DNA reads as TGCGCCAGCAGCCAAGAATACCCTAGCTCTGGAAACACCATATATTTT. It yields the protein CASSQEYPSSGNTIYF.

J is TRBJ1-1 and V is TRBV6-2 or TRBV6-3, with TRBD1 identical over 9 bases. The V gene end was trimmed by 2 bases and the J gene end by 6 bases; junction bases not matched to a gene: 1. The CDR3 totals 13 residues. Germline CDR1 is MNHEY and CDR2 is SVGEGT. CDR3 region: CASSYGTGSEAFF. CDR3 coding DNA: TGTGCCAGCAGTTACGGGACAGGGTCTGAAGCTTTCTTT.

The genes are TRBV5-8 and TRBJ2-3; 9 bases match TRBD2. The CDR3 contains 18 residues. Germline CDR1 SGHTS, CDR2 YDEGEE. V was pared by 6 bases and J by 4 bases, with 18 bases of the junction left unmatched. The CDR3, as DNA: TGTGCCAGCAAGGCCCCGACTTTCGGGACTAGCATGGCAGATACGCAGTATTTT. Its translation: CASKAPTFGTSMADTQYF.

The chain employs TRBV5-4 and TRBJ2-5; 7 nucleotides line up with TRBD2. The germline gives CDR1 SGHNT, CDR2 YYREEE (reference sequence). The CDR3 has 14 residues. With 4 bases clipped from V and 5 bases from J, the junction kept 8 bases outside the gene matches. The CDR3 coding sequence is TGTGCCAGCAGCCCTGGGCCAGCGGGGGAGACCCAGTACTTC. Protein: CASSPGPAGETQYF.

This clone has a handful of counts. The V call is TRBV18, the J call TRBJ2-7, with 10 bases identical to TRBD2. Germline trimming cut 6 bases from V and 6 bases from J; bases unmatched to any gene: 8. This CDR3 has 14 residues. Germline V gene sequence: CDR1 KGHSH, CDR2 LQKENI. The CDR3 spells CASSGVAGGGEQYF. The CDR3, as DNA: TGTGCCAGCTCCGGAGTAGCGGGGGGTGGCGAGCAGTACTTC.

In DNA, the CDR3 is TGTGCCAGCAGCTTGAGGAGGGGGCGGACCTACGAGCAGTACTTC. Its translation: CASSLRRGRTYEQYF. This chain connects TRBV5-4 to TRBJ2-7, with a tentative D call TRBD1 (7 bases). Germline V gene lookup returns CDR1 SGHNT and CDR2 YYREEE (reference sequence). Trimming removed 1 base at V and 2 bases at J, with 13 bases between. The CDR3 has 15 residues.

Here the CDR3 reads CASSVQPRDKKLSNYGYTF. The DNA of the CDR3 is TGTGCCAGCAGCGTGCAACCACGGGACAAAAAACTATCTAACTATGGCTACACCTTC. The V call is TRBV11-3, the J call TRBJ1-2; D is possibly TRBD1 (6 bases). The CDR3 runs 19 residues. Trimming removed 5 bases from V and 0 bases from J, with 25 bases in between. CDR1 and CDR2 (germline): SGHNT, YENEEA.

This chain uses TRBV5-5 with TRBJ2-2, with 8 bases aligning to TRBD1. Germline trimming cut 0 bases from V and 4 bases from J; bases unmatched to any gene: 5. The CDR3 contains 16 residues. Germline CDR1 SGHKS, CDR2 YYEKEE (reference sequence). DNA of the CDR3: TGTGCCAGCAGCTTGGCCTCGGACAGGGCCACCGGGGAGCTGTTTTTT. This sequence encodes CASSLASDRATGELFF.

The chain is built from TRBV27 and TRBJ2-7; unclear D gene. Looked up from germline, CDR1 is MNHEY and CDR2 is SMNVEV (reference sequence). This CDR3 is 13 amino acids long. The ends were cut back, 3 bases at V and 2 bases at J, with 8 bases in the middle. The CDR3 spells CASSFSQTYEQYF. For the CDR3, the DNA is TGTGCCAGCAGTTTTTCACAGACCTACGAGCAGTACTTC.

This clone was counted once. J is TRBJ2-2 and V is TRBV25-1; tentative D call: TRBD2 (5 bases). CDR1 and CDR2 (germline): MGHDK, SYGVNS. CDR3 size: 13 residues. V was shortened by 4 bases and J by 5 bases, with 8 bases between the two germline ends. The CDR3 coding sequence is TGTGCCAGCAGTGCCCGCGGGACCGGGGAGCTGTTTTTT. It encodes CASSARGTGELFF.